This T cell receptor beta chain came from a study of naive and memory T cell subsets. Both TRBC1 and TRBC2 were covered by a beta constant-region primer of two equimolar oligonucleotides. Four rounds of PCR amplified the ligated cDNA using nested alpha and beta constant-region primers plus SP2. TCRdb reprocessed the UMI-ligation and nested PCR reads via MiXCR and lists one record per CDR3 protein. Seen here are about 90,000 distinct CDR3 sequences, around 11% observed once, and the top ten hold about 0.14%. Overall study results and limits: Over 85% of naive TCR sequences appeared only once, unlike memory subsets. There was no ground truth to check naive and memory subset results. Especially in CD8 cells, naive repertoires contained a few larger clonotypes, possibly CD45RA-re-expressing memory cells.

This clonotype was seen repeatedly, ten times or more. What it binds is unknown. Separate alpha and beta amplification began at the second PCR step. Four subsets defined by CD45RA and CD27 were sorted after CD3, CD4, CD8 and live/dead staining. V gave up 6 bases and J gave up 2 bases; unmatched junction bases: 12. The CDR3 sequence is 16 residues long. The V call is TRBV12-3 or TRBV12-4, the J call TRBJ2-7; 8 bases fit TRBD1. This clonotype originated in a human donor in good health. The material sequenced was naive CD4+ T cells from blood. CDR3 amino acids: CASSTTPGTGTYEQYF. In DNA form, the CDR3 reads TGTGCCAGCAGCACCACGCCCGGGACAGGTACCTACGAGCAGTACTTC.